This entry lists 20 T cell receptor beta chains sequenced from one sample in a study of memory CD4+ T cells and cytomegalovirus serostatus. Generated by immunoSEQ multiplex PCR, the TCRdb table keeps only in-frame clones and is missing some. Seen here are roughly 48,000 clones, over 60% observed once, and the top ten hold 1.1% to 1.5%. Single viable CD3+CD4+CD8-CD45RO+ cells were sorted as the memory CD4+ T cells. Specimen: memory CD4+ T cells from blood. All receptors come from an adult in good health and CMV-seropositive.

The chain recombines TRBV6-6 with TRBJ2-1; no reliable D call. Trimming removed 0 bases from V and 9 bases from J, with 15 bases in between. Germline values: CDR1 MNHNY, CDR2 SVGAGI (reference sequence). This CDR3 is built from 15 residues. In DNA form, the CDR3 reads TGTGCCAGCAGTTACTCAGGGTCCATCCCCAGTGAGCAGTTCTTC. It codes for CASSYSGSIPSEQFF.

The chain carries TRBV4-2 and TRBJ2-5; 9 bases are shared with TRBD2. CDR3 size: 15 residues. CDR1 and CDR2 from the germline V gene are LGHNA and YNFKEQ. V was pared by 3 bases and J by 5 bases, with 7 bases of the junction left unmatched. The CDR3 spells CASSQRSSGMETQYF. The CDR3 nucleotides are TGTGCCAGCAGCCAGAGGTCTAGCGGGATGGAGACCCAGTACTTC.

The gene calls are TRBV27 and TRBJ2-7; the D gene is possibly TRBD2 (5 bases). CDR1 and CDR2 (germline): MNHEY, SMNVEV (reference sequence). The CDR3 has 16 amino acids. The germline V and J ends were trimmed by 6 bases and 3 bases, with 21 bases remaining between them. The CDR3 protein is CASSTPSRRALYEQYF. In DNA, the CDR3 is TGTGCCAGCAGCACCCCGAGTCGGCGGGCGCTCTACGAGCAGTACTTC.

The chain employs TRBV5-4 and TRBJ2-2; D may be TRBD2 (6 bases). Germline V gene lookup returns CDR1 SGHNT and CDR2 YYREEE (reference sequence). V gave up 4 bases and J gave up 3 bases, with 13 bases separating them. CDR3 length: 15 amino acids. Here the CDR3 reads CASSPGSGYTGELFF. CDR3 in DNA: TGTGCCAGCAGCCCCGGTAGCGGATACACCGGGGAGCTGTTTTTT.

The rearrangement joins TRBV19 to TRBJ2-5; 10 nucleotides line up with TRBD1. CDR3 size: 17 residues. V lost 5 bases to trimming and J lost 1 base; unmatched junction nucleotides: 10. Germline CDR1 LNHDA, CDR2 SQIVND (reference sequence). In DNA form, the CDR3 reads TGTGCCAGTAGTTCTCCCCACGGGACAGGGGCCCAAGAGACCCAGTACTTC. This gives the protein CASSSPHGTGAQETQYF.

The gene calls are TRBV15 and TRBJ2-1; D unclear. This CDR3 has 11 amino acids. Germline V gives CDR1 LNHNV, CDR2 YYDKDF (reference sequence). V lost 8 bases and J 8 bases, leaving 10 bases between the germline ends. CDR3 loop: CATGLWDEQFF. As DNA, the CDR3 is TGTGCCACCGGATTGTGGGATGAGCAGTTCTTC.

This chain connects TRBV25-1 to TRBJ1-2, with 9 bases lining up with TRBD1. Losses at the gene ends were 8 bases for V and 8 bases for J; bases not matched to a gene: 6. The CDR3 covers 12 residues. From germline, CDR1 is MGHDK and CDR2 SYGVNS. The DNA of the CDR3 is TGTGCCAGCGGCTGGACAGGGGAAGGCTACACCTTC. It codes for CASGWTGEGYTF.

The chain couples TRBV7-2 to TRBJ1-6; no clear D gene. Trimming took off 5 bases at V and 0 bases at J, with 20 bases between the two ends. Looked up from germline, CDR1 is SGHTA and CDR2 is FQGNSA. This CDR3 contains 19 residues. This CDR3 is CASSPITGRRSSYNSPLHF. The CDR3 nucleotides read TGTGCCAGCAGCCCCATTACCGGACGTAGGAGCTCCTATAATTCACCCCTCCACTTT.

This clone was seen more than once but under ten times. The V and J genes are TRBV11-2 and TRBJ2-1, with a tentative D call TRBD1 (6 bases). The CDR3 runs to 14 residues. Looked up from germline, CDR1 is SGHAT and CDR2 is FQNNGV. Trimming shortened V by 1 base and J by 7 bases, and 11 bases separated the two germline ends. The CDR3 reads CASSLGDNRNEQFF. In DNA, the CDR3 is TGTGCCAGCAGCTTAGGGGACAATCGGAATGAGCAGTTCTTC.

This rearrangement joins TRBV25-1 to TRBJ2-1; 9 nucleotides match TRBD2. This CDR3 has 16 amino acids. V dropped 5 bases and J dropped 7; count of bases not matched to a gene: 12. Germline CDR1 and CDR2: MGHDK and SYGVNS. The CDR3: CASSPRDSGSRNEQFF. Written as DNA, the CDR3 is TGTGCCAGCAGTCCCCGGGATAGCGGGAGTAGAAATGAGCAGTTCTTC.

V is TRBV28 and J is TRBJ1-2; D is possibly TRBD1 (5 bases). Germline loops: CDR1 MDHEN, CDR2 SYDVKM. The CDR3 spans 12 residues. With 8 bases removed from V and 6 bases from J, the gap between germline ends came to 13 bases. The CDR3 region has the DNA TGTGCCAGCGCAACAGGACTTAATGGCTACACCTTC. It encodes CASATGLNGYTF.

The V and J genes are TRBV18 and TRBJ1-1, with D tentatively TRBD1 (5 bases). The CDR3 has 13 residues. Trimming took 6 bases from V and 5 from J, leaving 13 bases between them. Germline values: CDR1 KGHSH, CDR2 LQKENI. Here the CDR3 reads CASSGGQGTEAFF. CDR3 nucleotide sequence: TGTGCCAGCTCGGGTGGGCAGGGTACTGAAGCTTTCTTT. Filled out from reference TRBV18 and TRBJ1-1, the complete variable domain reads NAGVMQNPRHLVRRRGQEARLRCSPMKGHSHVYWYRQLPEEGLKFMVYLQKENIIDESGMPKERFSAEFPKEGPSILRIQQVVRGDSAAYFCASSGGQGTEAFFGQGTRLTVV.

The chain carries TRBV7-6 and TRBJ2-1, with 9 bases fitting TRBD2. V lost 1 base and J lost 8; bases outside the gene matches: 3. This CDR3 contains 14 residues. From germline, CDR1 is SGHVS and CDR2 FNYEAQ. The DNA for the CDR3 is TGTGCCAGCAGCTTAGTTAGCGGGAGCGATGAGCAGTTCTTC. Protein product: CASSLVSGSDEQFF.

This chain links TRBV6-6 with TRBJ1-3; perhaps TRBD1 as D (5 bases). Trimming stripped 6 bases from V and 0 bases from J, with 9 bases between. The germline CDR1 and CDR2 sequences are MNHNY and SVGAGI (reference sequence). The CDR3 has 14 residues. The CDR3 protein is CASRTGVSGNTIYF. As DNA, the CDR3 is TGTGCCAGCAGAACGGGGGTCTCTGGAAACACCATATATTTT.

V is TRBV28 and J is TRBJ2-2; 13 nucleotides match TRBD2. Germline lookup yields CDR1 MDHEN and CDR2 SYDVKM. The V gene end was trimmed by 6 bases and the J gene end by 0 bases; junction bases not matched to a gene: 7. CDR3 length: 18 residues. The CDR3 nucleotides are TGTGCCAGCAGCTACGGACTAGCGGGAGCTACGAACACCGGGGAGCTGTTTTTT. Amino acid sequence: CASSYGLAGATNTGELFF.

This sequence joins TRBV9 and TRBJ1-1, with TRBD1 matching 7 bases. Germline V gives CDR1 SGDLS, CDR2 YYNGEE. The CDR3 is 13 residues long. V dropped 1 base and J dropped 7; count of bases not matched to a gene: 4. The CDR3, as DNA: TGTGCCAGCAGCGTACATAACAGGGGTGAAGCTTTCTTT. Translated: CASSVHNRGEAFF.

The rearrangement uses TRBV10-3 and TRBJ2-7, with a weak D call TRBD1 (5 bases). CDR3 length: 12 amino acids. The germline V gene has CDR1 ENHRY and CDR2 SYGVKD. Between the trimmed V and J ends, which lost 9 bases and 2 bases, there was a span of 11 bases. CDR3 loop: CAIGTGTYEQYF. The CDR3 DNA follows: TGTGCCATAGGAACAGGTACCTACGAGCAGTACTTC.

This clone was seen a few times. The chain combines TRBV28 with TRBJ2-7; D gene unclear. The CDR3 has 13 residues. The ends were cut back, 5 bases at V and 3 bases at J, with 11 bases in the middle. Germline-derived CDR1 and CDR2 are MDHEN and SYDVKM. As DNA, the CDR3 is TGTGCCAGCAGTCTAACATATCACTACGAGCAGTACTTC. Protein product: CASSLTYHYEQYF.

The chain has TRBV21-1 and TRBJ2-4. TRBV21-1 is deemed a pseudogene. This CDR3 has 14 residues. The CDR3 sequence: CASSGSAAKNIQYF. Written as DNA, the CDR3 is TGTGCCAGCAGTGGCTCCGCGGCCAAAAACATTCAGTACTTC.

The rearrangement uses TRBV29-1 and TRBJ2-5; 7 bases align to TRBD2. Germline V gene data show CDR1 as SQVTM and CDR2 as ANQGSEA. V gave up 8 bases and J gave up 5 bases; unmatched junction bases: 11. This CDR3 contains 13 residues. The CDR3 spells CSMEVGGVETQYF. The CDR3 DNA follows: TGCAGCATGGAGGTGGGAGGGGTGGAGACCCAGTACTTC.